Listed below are T cell receptor beta chains from one sample, sequenced in a study of CXCR3-negative and CXCR3-positive naive CD8 T cells. TCRdb reprocessed the 5' RACE reads and keeps a single row for each CDR3 protein, giving no DNA. Across approximately 6,800 distinct CDR3 sequences, the top ten clones capture roughly 1.3% of the sample. Sequencing was performed on naive CXCR3- CD8+ T cells from blood. The receptors were sampled from a human donor in good health. Some clones in this sample may be carry-over from other donors' samples. The CDR3 runs from the conserved cysteine through the conserved F or W. Size tells how often a clone was seen (once, few, many) or the class of an expanded clone, and some rows leave it out.

size: medium-sized; V: TRBV10-2; J: TRBJ2-1; CDR3: CASSVVLSGDRYNEQFF
size: .; V: TRBV28; J: TRBJ1-1; CDR3: CASSFGRGEAFF
size: .; V: TRBV28; J: TRBJ2-5; CDR3: CASSLFSSGMQETQYF
size: medium-sized; V: TRBV29-1; J: TRBJ2-3; CDR3: CSVDAGTGLPDTQYF
size: medium-sized; V: TRBV27; J: TRBJ2-3; CDR3: CASSQEESGSTDTQYF
size: medium-sized; V: TRBV11-1; J: TRBJ2-1; CDR3: CASSDELDSPEDEQFF
size: medium-sized; V: TRBV13; J: TRBJ2-1; CDR3: CASSLGTASYNEQFF
size: medium-sized; V: TRBV7-2; J: TRBJ2-3; CDR3: CASSLAESSGRKGPDTQYF
size: medium-sized; V: TRBV29-1; J: TRBJ2-1; CDR3: CSVGGTIYNEQFF
size: medium-sized; V: TRBV20-1; J: TRBJ2-7; CDR3: CSARVLYGGEQYF
size: medium-sized; V: TRBV29-1; J: TRBJ2-3; CDR3: CSAHAPGAGTDTQYF
size: medium-sized; V: TRBV10-3; J: TRBJ2-1; CDR3: CAIRGTSPSYNEQFF
size: .; V: TRBV29-1; J: TRBJ1-2; CDR3: CSVDGVRGPNYGYTF
size: medium-sized; V: TRBV5-1; J: TRBJ2-1; CDR3: CASSLDSNEQFF
size: medium-sized; V: TRBV4-1; J: TRBJ2-1; CDR3: CASSLGLAGGPGNEQFF
size: .; V: TRBV19; J: TRBJ2-1; CDR3: CASSPSLGREQFF
size: .; V: TRBV5-4; J: TRBJ1-1; CDR3: CASSLRPPSFMNTEAFF
size: medium-sized; V: TRBV11-3; J: TRBJ2-7; CDR3: CASSLSGSYEQYF
size: medium-sized; V: TRBV29-1; J: TRBJ2-1; CDR3: CSAIGQGDIGQFF
size: medium-sized; V: TRBV29-1; J: TRBJ2-3; CDR3: CSVEVAGSTDTQYF
size: medium-sized; V: TRBV20-1; J: TRBJ2-1; CDR3: CSALDSLASSYNEQFF
size: medium-sized; V: TRBV6-6; J: TRBJ2-5; CDR3: CASSDDREETQYF
size: .; V: TRBV11-1; J: TRBJ2-1; CDR3: CASSPPGLTAYNEQFF
size: medium-sized; V: TRBV29-1; J: TRBJ2-1; CDR3: CSAAQDSVAGSSYNEQFF
size: medium-sized; V: TRBV25-1; J: TRBJ2-6; CDR3: CASSETARVGANVLTF
size: .; V: TRBV7-6; J: TRBJ2-1; CDR3: CASSSLSTGDNEQFF
size: medium-sized; V: TRBV6-5; J: TRBJ2-1; CDR3: CASRWVNEQFF
size: medium-sized; V: TRBV5-6; J: TRBJ2-1; CDR3: CASSTAPHEQFF
size: medium-sized; V: TRBV21-1; J: TRBJ1-1; CDR3: CASSKERQGARWTEAFF
size: medium-sized; V: TRBV10-3; J: TRBJ1-5; CDR3: CAIQATPGNQPQHF
size: .; V: TRBV5-1; J: TRBJ2-2; CDR3: CASSRGHGITWELFF
size: .; V: TRBV3-1; J: TRBJ2-5; CDR3: CASSSPSYREGVETQYF
size: medium-sized; V: TRBV29-1; J: TRBJ1-1; CDR3: CSVVRPSENTEAFF
size: .; V: TRBV3-1; J: TRBJ2-1; CDR3: CASSLAGDYNEQFF
size: medium-sized; V: TRBV4-2; J: TRBJ2-3; CDR3: CASSQESSGSPDTQYF